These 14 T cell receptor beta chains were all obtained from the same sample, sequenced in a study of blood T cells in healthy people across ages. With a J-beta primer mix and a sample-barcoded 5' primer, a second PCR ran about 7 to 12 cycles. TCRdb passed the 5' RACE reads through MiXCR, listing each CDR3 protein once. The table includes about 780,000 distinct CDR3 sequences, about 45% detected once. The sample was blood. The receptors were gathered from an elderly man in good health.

In DNA form, the CDR3 reads TGTGCCTGGAGTCTGGGGGCGGGCACAGATACGCAGTATTTT. Its protein product is CAWSLGAGTDTQYF. The genes are TRBV30 and TRBJ2-3; possible D gene TRBD1, 6 bases. Trimming removed 2 bases from V and 1 base from J, with 10 bases in between. The CDR3 has 14 amino acids. Looked up from germline, CDR1 is GTSNPN and CDR2 is SVGIG (reference sequence).

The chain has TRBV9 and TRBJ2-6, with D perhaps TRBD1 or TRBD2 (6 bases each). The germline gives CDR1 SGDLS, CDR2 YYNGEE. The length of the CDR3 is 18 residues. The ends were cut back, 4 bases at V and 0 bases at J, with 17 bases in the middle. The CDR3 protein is CASSRDGGLSSGANVLTF. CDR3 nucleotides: TGTGCCAGCAGCAGAGACGGGGGCCTTAGCTCTGGGGCCAACGTCCTGACTTTC.

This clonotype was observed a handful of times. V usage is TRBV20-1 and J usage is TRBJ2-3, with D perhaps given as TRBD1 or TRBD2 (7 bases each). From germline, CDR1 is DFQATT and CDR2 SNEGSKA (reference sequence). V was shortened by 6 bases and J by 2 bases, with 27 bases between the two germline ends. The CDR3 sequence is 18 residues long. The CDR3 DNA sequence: TGCAGTGCCGAGGGGACAGAGACCCTAGCGGCCCCCACAGATACGCAGTATTTT. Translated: CSAEGTETLAAPTDTQYF.

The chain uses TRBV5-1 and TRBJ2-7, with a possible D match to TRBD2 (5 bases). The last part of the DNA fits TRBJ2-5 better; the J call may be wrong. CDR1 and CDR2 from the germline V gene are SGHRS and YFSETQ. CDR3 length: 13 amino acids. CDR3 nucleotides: TGCGCCAGCAGCCCGGGGAATAGGGAGACCCAGTACTTC. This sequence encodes CASSPGNRETQYF.

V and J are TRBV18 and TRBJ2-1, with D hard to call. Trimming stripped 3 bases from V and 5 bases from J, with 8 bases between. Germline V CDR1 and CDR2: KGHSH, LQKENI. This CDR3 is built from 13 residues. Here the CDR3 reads CASSPGVDNEQFF. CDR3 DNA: TGTGCCAGCTCACCTGGGGTTGACAATGAGCAGTTCTTC.

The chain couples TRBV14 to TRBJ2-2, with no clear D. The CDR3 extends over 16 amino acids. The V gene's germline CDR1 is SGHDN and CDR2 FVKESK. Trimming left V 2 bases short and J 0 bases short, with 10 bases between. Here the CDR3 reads CASSQLGPANTGELFF. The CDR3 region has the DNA TGTGCCAGCAGCCAACTAGGGCCGGCGAACACCGGGGAGCTGTTTTTT.

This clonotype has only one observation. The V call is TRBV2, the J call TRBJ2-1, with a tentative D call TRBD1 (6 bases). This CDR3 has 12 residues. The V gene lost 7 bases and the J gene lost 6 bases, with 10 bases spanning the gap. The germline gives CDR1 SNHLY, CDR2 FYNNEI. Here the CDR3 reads CASKRGINEQFF. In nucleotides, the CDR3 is TGTGCCAGCAAAAGGGGGATCAATGAGCAGTTCTTC.

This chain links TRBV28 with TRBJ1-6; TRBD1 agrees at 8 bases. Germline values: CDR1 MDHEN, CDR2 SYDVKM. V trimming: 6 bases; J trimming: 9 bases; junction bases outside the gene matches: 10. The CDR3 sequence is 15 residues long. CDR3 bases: TGTGCCAGCAGCGTTGTGGGACAGGCTATTTCACCCCTCCACTTT. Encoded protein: CASSVVGQAISPLHF.

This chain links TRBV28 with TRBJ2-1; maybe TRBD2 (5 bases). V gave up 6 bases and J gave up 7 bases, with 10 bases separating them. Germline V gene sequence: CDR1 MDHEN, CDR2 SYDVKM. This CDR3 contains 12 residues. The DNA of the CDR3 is TGTGCCAGCAGCGACTACTTGAATGAGCAGTTCTTC. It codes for CASSDYLNEQFF.

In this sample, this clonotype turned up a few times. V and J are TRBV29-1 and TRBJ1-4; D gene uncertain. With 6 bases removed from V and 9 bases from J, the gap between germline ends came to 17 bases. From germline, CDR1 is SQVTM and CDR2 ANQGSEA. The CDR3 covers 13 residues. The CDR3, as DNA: TGCAGCGTCCTACAGCCGGAGGATCAAAAACTGTTTTTT. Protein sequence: CSVLQPEDQKLFF.

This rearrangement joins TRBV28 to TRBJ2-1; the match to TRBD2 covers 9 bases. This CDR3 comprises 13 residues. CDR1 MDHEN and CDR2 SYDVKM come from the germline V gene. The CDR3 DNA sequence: TGTGCAGCCGGGGCTAGCGGGATAAATGAGCAGTTCTTC. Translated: CAAGASGINEQFF.

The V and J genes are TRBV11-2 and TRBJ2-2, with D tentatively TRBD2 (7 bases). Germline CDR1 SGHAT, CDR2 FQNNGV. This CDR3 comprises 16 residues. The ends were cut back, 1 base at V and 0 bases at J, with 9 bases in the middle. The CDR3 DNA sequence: TGTGCCAGCAGCTTAGTAGGGGGGGCGAACACCGGGGAGCTGTTTTTT. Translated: CASSLVGGANTGELFF.

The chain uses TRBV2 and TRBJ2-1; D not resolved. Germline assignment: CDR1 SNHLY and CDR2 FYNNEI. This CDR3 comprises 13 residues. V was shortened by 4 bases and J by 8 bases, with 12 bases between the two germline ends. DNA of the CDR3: TGTGCCAGCAGTGGCCAATTAAGGGATGAGCAGTTCTTC. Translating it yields CASSGQLRDEQFF. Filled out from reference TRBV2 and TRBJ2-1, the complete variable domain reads EPEVTQTPSHQVTQMGQEVILRCVPISNHLYFYWYRQILGQKVEFLVSFYNNEISEKSEIFDDQFSVERPDGSNFTLKIRSTKLEDSAMYFCASSGQLRDEQFFGPGTRLTVL.

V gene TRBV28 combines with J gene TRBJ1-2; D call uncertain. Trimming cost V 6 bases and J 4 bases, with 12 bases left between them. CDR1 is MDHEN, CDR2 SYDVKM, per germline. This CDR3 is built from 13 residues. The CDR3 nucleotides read TGTGCCAGCAGCCTCCCGAGTCCCTATGGCTACACCTTC. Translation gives CASSLPSPYGYTF.